This TCR beta chain stems from a study of PD-L1 blockade in urothelial cancer. For the study at large: T cells were recovered from blood samples at a median of approximately 150,000.

The germline gives CDR1 MNHEY, CDR2 SVGAGI. The J segment lost 5 bases and the V segment lost 0 bases, leaving 2 bases of the junction unmatched. The CDR3 length is 15 residues. The table came from immunoSEQ multiplex PCR; TCRdb's copy has only in-frame clones and leaves some out. The top ten clones hold around 3.7% of a sample with tens of thousands of clones, roughly 82% of them seen once. The specimen was PBMCs, collected around atezolizumab (anti-PD-L1) treatment. This sequence originates from a man in his 70s with urothelial cancer. The chain has TRBV6-5 and TRBJ2-3; the match to TRBD1 covers 10 bases. The CDR3 DNA reads TGTGCCAGCAGTTACTCCGGACAGGGGGGAGATACGCAGTATTTT. It is translated as CASSYSGQGGDTQYF.